This TCR beta chain was documented in a study of OX40 agonist ivuxolimab in advanced cancers. At the level of the study: Each patient was given ivuxolimab into a vein every 2 weeks, at 0.01 to 10 mg/kg. Earlier anti-PD-1, anti-PD-L1 or anti-CTLA-4 therapy was permitted; roughly 42% had received some. Findings and caveats of the study: Average numbers of expanded clones were greater in CD8+ T cells than in CD4+.

V gave up 0 bases and J gave up 5 bases, with 10 bases separating them. This CDR3 spans 15 amino acids. Germline assignment: CDR1 MNHEY and CDR2 SVGAGI. Assay: immunoSEQ multiplex PCR; the TCRdb copy retains only in-frame clones and omits some. The table has 55,000 to 75,000 clones, around 90% seen once. Concerning this clone: Its antigen is undetermined.

Patients were ruled out by autoimmune disease history or systemic immunosuppression. The TCR sequence derives from an adult with an advanced solid tumor such as melanoma, head and neck, liver or kidney cancer. Source: CD4+ or CD8+ T cells sorted from blood, taken in a trial of the OX40 agonist ivuxolimab. The chain is built from TRBV6-5 and TRBJ1-4; tentative D call: TRBD1 (6 bases). CDR3: CASSYSGGKNEKLFF. Here the CDR3 DNA reads TGTGCCAGCAGTTACTCTGGGGGCAAAAATGAAAAACTGTTTTTT.